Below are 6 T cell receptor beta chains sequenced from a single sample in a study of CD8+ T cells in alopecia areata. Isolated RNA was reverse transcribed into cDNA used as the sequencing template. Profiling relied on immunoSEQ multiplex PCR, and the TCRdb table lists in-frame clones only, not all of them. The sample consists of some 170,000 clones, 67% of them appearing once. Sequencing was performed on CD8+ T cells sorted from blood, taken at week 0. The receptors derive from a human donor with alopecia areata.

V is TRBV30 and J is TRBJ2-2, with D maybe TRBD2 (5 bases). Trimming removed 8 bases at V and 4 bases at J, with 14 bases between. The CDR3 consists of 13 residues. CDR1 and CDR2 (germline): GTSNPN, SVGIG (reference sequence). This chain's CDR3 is CAQTTVATGELFF. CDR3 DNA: TGTGCCCAGACTACAGTTGCCACCGGGGAGCTGTTTTTT.

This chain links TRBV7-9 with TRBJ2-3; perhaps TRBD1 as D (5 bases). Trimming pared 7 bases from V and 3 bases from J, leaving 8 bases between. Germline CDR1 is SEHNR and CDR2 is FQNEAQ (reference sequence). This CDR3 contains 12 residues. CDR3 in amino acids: CASKAGTDTQYF. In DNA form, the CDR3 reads TGTGCCAGCAAGGCAGGGACAGATACGCAGTATTTT. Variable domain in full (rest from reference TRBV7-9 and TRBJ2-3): DTGVSQNPRHKITKRGQNVTFRCDPISEHNRLYWYRQTLGQGPEFLTYFQNEAQLEKSRLLSDRFSAERPKGSFSTLEIQRTEQGDSAMYLCASKAGTDTQYFGPGTRLTVL.

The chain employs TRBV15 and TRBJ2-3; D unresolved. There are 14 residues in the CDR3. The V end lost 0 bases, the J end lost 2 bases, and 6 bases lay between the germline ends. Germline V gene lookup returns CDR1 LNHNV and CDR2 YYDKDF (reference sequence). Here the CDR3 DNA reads TGTGCCACCAGCAGAGAGGAGCACACAGATACGCAGTATTTT. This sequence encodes CATSREEHTDTQYF.

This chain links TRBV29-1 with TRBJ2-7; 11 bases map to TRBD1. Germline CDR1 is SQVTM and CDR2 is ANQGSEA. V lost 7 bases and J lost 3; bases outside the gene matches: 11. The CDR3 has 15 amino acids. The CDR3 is CSAPSGQGAGYEQYF. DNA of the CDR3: TGCAGCGCCCCCTCCGGACAGGGGGCAGGCTACGAGCAGTACTTC.

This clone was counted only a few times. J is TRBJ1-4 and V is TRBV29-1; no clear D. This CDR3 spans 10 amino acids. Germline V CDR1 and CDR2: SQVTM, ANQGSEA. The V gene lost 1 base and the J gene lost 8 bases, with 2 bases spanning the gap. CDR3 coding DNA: TGCAGCGTTGAAGGGGAAAAACTGTTTTTT. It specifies CSVEGEKLFF.

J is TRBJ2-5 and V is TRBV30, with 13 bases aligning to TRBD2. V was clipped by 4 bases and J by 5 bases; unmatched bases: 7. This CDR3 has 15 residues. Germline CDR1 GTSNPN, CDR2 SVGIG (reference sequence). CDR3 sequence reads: CAWNRGLAGVETQYF. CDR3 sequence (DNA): TGTGCCTGGAATAGAGGACTAGCGGGGGTGGAGACCCAGTACTTC. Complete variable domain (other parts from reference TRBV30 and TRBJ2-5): SQTIHQWPATLVQPVGSPLSLECTVEGTSNPNLYWYRQAAGRGLQLLFYSVGIGQISSEVPQNLSASRPQDRQFILSSKKLLLSDSGFYLCAWNRGLAGVETQYFGPGTRLLVL.